The entry below gives a single T cell receptor beta chain sequence along with its context. This clone was detected a few times. Its recognized antigen is unknown. No per-base quality is available; no much larger clone lies one base away. CDR1 and CDR2 were assigned from the germline V gene (reference sequence) as GTSNPN and SVGIG. From the cysteine through the phenylalanine, the CDR3 covers 15 amino acids. The sequence is cut down to CDR3 DNA, 45 bases in frame from base 1. Deletion took 0 bases off V and 6 bases off J, with a span of 18 bases between the germline ends. This record belongs to a study of cytomegalovirus exposure and HLA in healthy donors (dated by TCRdb to 2016 to 2017). Background on the whole study: An earlier analysis of roughly 500 of the donors reported 250 to 350 Gb of sequence data and around 120 million unique TCR beta sequences from 150 million to 200 million T cells. A later analysis re-analyzed previously published TCR beta repertoires from 666 donors and added high-resolution HLA genotyping to study TCR occurrence patterns. An early release covering roughly 640 HLA-typed donors comprised about 320 gigabases of sequencing data and roughly 85 million unique TCR sequences. The study profiled the T cell repertoires of some 610 subjects by immunosequencing and related them to cytomegalovirus serostatus. Of the 300 to 450 genotyped donors, over 65% fell in the genetic ancestry cluster associated with self-reported Caucasian donors. Donor age, sex, ethnicity and CMV serostatus were compiled together with the repertoire data. The aim of the study was to test whether cataloging public T cell receptors could identify signatures of past pathogen exposure. Across some 400 genotyped donors of the cohort, an average of about 250,000 unique TCR beta nucleotide sequences per donor were sequenced, and approximately 19% of those sequences were non-productive. Because of strong linkage in the cohort, five DR-DQ haplotypes were treated as single units for association and clustering. The later analysis used no new phenotypic data to find candidate immune exposures, relying instead on TCR beta sequences and their occurrence across donors. High-throughput TCR immunosequencing, statistical association of individual TCRs with disease status, and machine learning were combined to predict cytomegalovirus infection status. In addition to the first cohort of roughly 670 subjects, a separate validation cohort of under 150 different subjects was used. HLA typing covered class I and class II loci at four-digit resolution. Typing coverage differed by locus: A, B, C, DRB1 and DQB1 were typed in about 629-640 donors, DQA1 in about 500, DPA1 in nearly 610, and DPB1 in 472. An earlier analysis of more than 450 of the donors used high-throughput TCR beta sequencing to judge whether each TCR beta V gene segment behaved as functional or pseudogenic. Every discovery cohort repertoire had been produced on one sequencing platform. A later genetic analysis used genome-wide SNP genotypes for about 55% of the 666 donors, treating that subset as a discovery cohort.

Findings and caveats that apply to the study as a whole: Correlated functional status among segregating V segments might be attributable to linkage disequilibrium, but an unknown experimental factor could not be ruled out. A few of the identified cytomegalovirus-associated TCR beta chains were confirmed in vitro to be specific for cytomegalovirus antigens. Compared with equally common non-associated chains, HLA-associated TCR beta chains in a later analysis were more clonally expanded and had lower generation probabilities. Because HLA typing was unavailable for some donors at each locus, only the typed subset was used in association tests. The classifier was reported to diagnose cytomegalovirus status with high specificity and sensitivity in both the original cohort and the validation cohort. Most TCR sequences were seen in very few donors, while some public TCRs were found in many individuals. According to the authors, the approach could potentially be generalized to other disease states and immunological phenotypes. The study gave a list of roughly 150 TCR beta chains associated with cytomegalovirus. According to a later analysis, most CMV-associated TCR beta chains appeared to be HLA-restricted, and the HLA associations seemed to be driven largely by CMV exposure. A later genetic analysis reported fewer N-insertions in productive TCRs among donors in an Asian-associated ancestry cluster than the roughly 620-donor mean. In an earlier analysis of about 550 of the donors, most TCR beta V segments were observed in productive rearrangements about 90% or about 30% of the time, broadly matching IMGT annotations. A later genetic analysis associated a missense DCLRE1C variant with V-gene and J-gene trimming of TCR beta chains, and an independent cohort replicated the association. In this cohort, only TCR beta chains were sequenced, and detectable features were limited by the absence of alpha or paired-chain data. Because counts were too low, seventeen rarely observed V segments, including chromosome 9 orphons, were excluded from the earlier analysis of under 650 of the donors. A further reported finding was that TCR beta sequences accurately predicted the HLA-A and HLA-B alleles for most subjects in the first cohort. In a later analysis, the rate of TCR association differed among HLA loci, with DRB1 alleles having the most associated TCRs and HLA-C alleles having the fewest. A cluster of highly shared sequence variants was judged likely to represent a technical artifact of the sequencing pipeline. According to a later analysis, parvovirus B19, influenza, CMV and Epstein-Barr virus appeared linked to several top co-occurrence clusters. When HLA alleles, especially DR and DQ, strongly co-occurred, attributing TCR associations to individual alleles was difficult. Immune exposure information for the cohort was limited to CMV serostatus. Some IMGT-functional V segments, including TRBV6-2 and TRBV6-3, could not be told apart with the 87-base-pair reads, so those segments were excluded. A later analysis associated 16,951 TCR beta sequences with specific HLA alleles at a false discovery rate of 0.05. Sequencing depth was assumed to be roughly uniform across donors in the presence/absence analyses, though that assumption may not hold.

In total, more than 500 healthy bone marrow donors made up the cohort. Cohort members were all nominally healthy when sampled, although unrecorded immune exposures were likely present. The donor tested CMV seropositive, placing the donor among the 250 to 350 seropositive members of the cohort. Each donor provided a peripheral blood sample, and peripheral blood mononuclear cells were used for TCR beta sequencing. The Qiagen DNeasy Blood Extraction Kit was used to extract genomic DNA from the blood cell samples. Libraries were prepared through the immunoSEQ multiplex PCR assay. For the multiplex PCR, a mixture combining 60 forward primers for TCR Vbeta segments and 13 reverse primers for TCR Jbeta segments was used. A multiplex PCR assay on genomic DNA amplified the CDR3 region of rearranged TCR beta genes. Amplified TCR beta libraries were sequenced as 87-base-pair reads on the Illumina HiSeq System. The authors' analysis ran thus. A later analysis counted about 76 million unique TCR beta chains across the roughly 700 repertoires, and roughly 9.9 million of these chains were shared by at least two donors. Raw reads were error-corrected and collapsed into unique sequences by a nearest-neighbor algorithm in which closely related sequences were merged to remove PCR and sequencing errors. CDR3 sequences were aligned to IMGT reference sequences to assign V, D and J gene segments. For a sequence to be retained, a match of at least six nucleotides was required to both a V gene segment and a J gene segment. Rearrangements were classified as productive when the CDR3 lacked stop codons and remained in frame with V and J, and all other rearrangements were classified as non-productive. CDR3 was defined according to IMGT convention as the region running from the second conserved V-encoded cysteine to the conserved J-encoded phenylalanine. In an earlier analysis of approximately 590 of the donors, sequences lacking an unambiguous match to a single V gene segment were excluded. An earlier analysis of 450 to 650 of the donors called V segments functional above 56.7% productive rearrangements and segregating when the between-donor standard deviation exceeded 5%. To diagnose cytomegalovirus status from the catalog of TCR beta chain sequences, a statistical classification framework was built. V and J gene assignment, in a later analysis, came from comparing TCR nucleotide sequences with IMGT/GENE-DB human TR gene sequences. Using the TCRdist pipeline, a later analysis assigned CDR3 sequences along with most-parsimonious VDJ recombination scenarios. In a later analysis, each TCR beta chain was defined by its CDR3 amino acid sequence together with its V-gene family, and reads without a unique V-gene family were excluded. In a later analysis, a few hundred highly shared, low-generation-probability nucleotide sequences were removed to address suspected cross-contamination and a sequencing artifact. For each public chain, a later analysis derived a clonal expansion index from normalized ranks of inferred template counts within each repertoire. Generation probabilities in a later analysis came from a VDJ recombination model fitted to out-of-frame rearrangements, and those results were checked against IGoR. In a later analysis, hypergeometric tests were used to score TCR-TCR, TCR-HLA and TCR-CMV co-occurrence, with a repertoire-size bias correction applied to TCR pairs. To estimate false discovery rates, a later analysis permuted the HLA or CMV assignments 20 times. In a later analysis, co-occurring TCRs were grouped using DBSCAN, with TCRdist sequence similarity added in when clustering inside HLA-allele-positive subsets. For co-occurrence clustering, repertoires with fewer than 30,000 or more than 120,000 public chains were excluded, along with four or five repertoires with anomalous nucleotide sharing. TCRdb's version of the immuneACCESS table is confined to in-frame rearrangements and falls short of the full clone set. An unresolved V gene accounts for under half of the shortfall where checked; the remainder is of unknown origin. That table gives V, J and clone size, and the DNA gave D and trimming. Present in this sample are tens of thousands of clones, around 80% of which were seen just once. Over 15% of the sample rests with the top ten.

Sequencing used PBMCs. This receptor was taken from a man aged 65-85 years in good health and CMV-seropositive. Here the chain combines TRBV30 and TRBJ2-7; TRBD2 could be the D gene, as 6 bases match. The CDR3 region reads CAWSVGDGSSSEQYF. The DNA sequence is given as TGTGCCTGGAGTGTTGGGGACGGGAGTTCTAGCGAGCAGTACTTC. When the CDR3 is completed using the reference TRBV30 and TRBJ2-7 genes on either side, the full variable domain is SQTIHQWPATLVQPVGSPLSLECTVEGTSNPNLYWYRQAAGRGLQLLFYSVGIGQISSEVPQNLSASRPQDRQFILSSKKLLLSDSGFYLCAWSVGDGSSSEQYFGPGTRLTVT.